Listed below are T cell receptor beta chains from one sample, sequenced in a study of monozygotic twins with inflammatory bowel disease. TCRdb re-called the 5' RACE reads, yielding one record per CDR3 amino acid sequence without DNA. Here the sample table reports about 440,000 distinct CDR3 sequences. The sequencing sample was made of blood. Receptors originate from a human donor with ulcerative colitis or Crohn's disease, or a healthy co-twin of an affected twin (not recorded which). CDR3s include the opening cysteine and the closing phenylalanine or tryptophan.

>TRBJ1-2|TRBV30
CAWGLSGTNYGYTF
>TRBJ2-3|TRBV5-1
CASSLDAVTDTQYF
>TRBJ2-1|TRBV12-3/TRBV12-4
CASSLVGLAGGQQFF
>TRBJ1-2|TRBV6-5
CASSYSAPRSGSNYGYTF
>TRBJ2-5|TRBV20-1
CSARDLWQGFHQETQYF
>TRBJ2-1|TRBV29-1
CSVPPEYNEQFF
>TRBJ2-2|TRBV12-3/TRBV12-4
CASSLSPELFF
>TRBJ2-7|TRBV5-6
CASSLGSRPRQYF
>TRBJ1-2|TRBV5-6
CASSLGDLVYGYTF
>TRBJ1-1|TRBV12-3/TRBV12-4
CASSSDGSSEAFF
>TRBJ2-5|TRBV5-1
CASSPGTSGGVYQETQYF
>TRBJ2-1|TRBV28
CASCTSYNEQFF
>TRBJ2-2|TRBV12-3/TRBV12-4
CASKRERNTGELFF
>TRBJ2-7|TRBV4-1
CASSQGQVMLGEQYF
>TRBJ1-1|TRBV2
CASSLIRQGMETEAFF
>TRBJ2-5|TRBV15
CATSRDQGYWAQYF
>TRBJ1-1|TRBV30
CAWSRENTEAFF
>TRBJ2-1|TRBV5-1
CASSLARTGNEQFF
>TRBJ2-7|TRBV12-3/TRBV12-4
CASSLRLQSYEQYF
>TRBJ2-7|TRBV29-1
CSVKLSPGVNYEQYF
>TRBJ1-6|TRBV6-5
CASSYSSGDNSPLHF
>TRBJ1-5|TRBV20-1
CSARDRASILNQPQHF
>TRBJ2-1|TRBV12-2
CASRDSGLAGGRKRFF
>TRBJ1-1|TRBV19
CASSKYKGREGEAFF
>TRBJ2-7|TRBV5-1
CASSLAAGGGYEQYF
>TRBJ2-7|TRBV5-4
CASSLDPIGPGSEQYF
>TRBJ2-7|TRBV7-8
CASSLVVRPSYEQYF
>TRBJ2-3|TRBV6-5
CASSYGTGRTDTQYF
>TRBJ2-7|TRBV20-1
CSARDLRAGYEQYF
>TRBJ2-1|TRBV20-1
CSAAPPIDGWDEQFF
>TRBJ2-7|TRBV5-4
CASKRAGDLYEQYF
>TRBJ1-1|TRBV7-2
CASSLGSEAFF
>TRBJ2-7|TRBV11-2
CASSLVPQGISEQYF
>TRBJ2-7|TRBV6-5
CASSYGDRKTDEQYF
>TRBJ2-1|TRBV5-1
CASSYSTGASYNEQFF
>TRBJ1-1|TRBV6-1
CASKSTGQIYTEAFF
>TRBJ2-2|TRBV12-3/TRBV12-4
CASSFSRANGELFF
>TRBJ2-2|TRBV18
CASSFDRREGGELFF
>TRBJ1-1|TRBV29-1
CSVEDRPSGNTEAFF
>TRBJ2-7|TRBV2
CASSEIRGTYEQYF
>TRBJ1-5|TRBV2
CASSRQGTINQPQHF
>TRBJ1-2|TRBV5-1
CASSLAEGKYGYTF
>TRBJ2-3|TRBV6-2/TRBV6-3
CASSYFGTSGRPDTQYF
>TRBJ2-5|TRBV6-5
CASSYSISAAQYF
>TRBJ2-3|TRBV30
CAWSLEGTDTQYF
>TRBJ2-1|TRBV29-1
CSVEKRSSYNEQFF